One TCR beta chain is described in this entry. Its antigen specificity is not known. No base qualities exist here, and no much larger clone lies one base off it. The CDR3 regions of human TCRbeta chains were subjected to immunosequencing. The original pipeline was this. TCRs in the repertoires were matched against a reference library of SARS-CoV-2-specific TCRs that had been generated with the MIRA antigen-specificity platform. Breadth meant the fraction of unique TCRs that were SARS-CoV-2-associated, whereas depth meant the fraction of total T cells that were SARS-CoV-2-associated. Using the MIRA data, each spike-specific TCR was assigned both to the spike region to which the TCR was reactive and to a CD4 or CD8 class. Log10-transformed breadth and depth values were compared by one-way ANOVA with Sidak's multiple comparisons tests. This immuneACCESS table, as held by TCRdb, lists in-frame sequences with V and J called but not all clones. Of the missing ones, under half trace to an unresolved V gene in checked studies; the others have no known cause. For V, J and clone size, that table is used; D and trimming come from the DNA. For this sample there are fewer than 200,000 clones; 91% appear just once. Of the sample, 1.5% to 2% falls within the top ten clones.

This specimen's time point label, interpreted: baseline before first vaccination. Samples from vaccinated people were obtained from the UK trials COV001 and COV002, which included a single-blind randomized controlled phase 2/3 trial of AZD1222 (ChAdOx1 nCoV-19) in healthy adults. For TCRbeta chain sequencing, PBMC samples were collected from trial participants at day 0 and at day 28 after the second dose. This sample was included in a study of T cell responses to AZD1222 COVID-19 vaccine (dated by TCRdb to the early 2020s). Study-level background: AZD1222 recipients whose second dose came at about 4 weeks and those whose second dose came at about 12 weeks were combined into one group, since spike-specific TCR depth and breadth did not differ between the two schedules. Trial participants were enrolled by age into 18-55, 56-69 and 70-plus year subgroups, with around 140, 26 and 57 TCR-sequenced participants respectively. A total of approximately 230 trial participants underwent TCR sequencing, of whom roughly 210 received two doses of AZD1222 and some 25 received two doses of the MenACWY control vaccine. General findings and caveats noted by the study authors: After two AZD1222 doses, both the breadth and the depth of spike-specific TCRs were significantly higher than at day 0 and than in MenACWY recipients. Participants were mostly white British and included more females than males, and it was suggested by the authors that clonal diversity may have been underestimated. Conclusions about previously exposed vaccinees were limited because only 5 or 6 AZD1222 recipients were SARS-CoV-2 seropositive at baseline. The 56-69-year group was small, and its depth increase did not reach significance, likely because of low power. Vaccine-associated CD4 TCRs spanned the whole spike protein, with dominant responses in regions 160-218 and 743-854. Because no day 14 peak-response samples were available, the repertoires could be characterized only after the peak T cell response. Nearly half of unique spike-specific TCRs reportedly recognized epitopes outside regions mutated in the B.1.351 and B.1.1.7 variants.

Trimming costs V 2 bases and J 5 bases, and their ends lie 6 bases apart. Reading from cysteine to phenylalanine, the CDR3 counts 12 amino acids. Only the CDR3 part of the read is kept: 36 bases, read in frame from the first base. CDR1 and CDR2 were assigned from the germline V gene as MDHEN and SYDVKM. This sample comprised peripheral blood, obtained on day 0 of AZD1222 vaccination. This clonotype was obtained from an adult in good health. Recombination linked TRBV28 to TRBJ2-5; the D gene cannot be named for sure. Here is the DNA: TGTGCCAGCAGTTTAGTGCGGGAGACCCAGTACTTC. Its translation reads: CASSLVRETQYF.